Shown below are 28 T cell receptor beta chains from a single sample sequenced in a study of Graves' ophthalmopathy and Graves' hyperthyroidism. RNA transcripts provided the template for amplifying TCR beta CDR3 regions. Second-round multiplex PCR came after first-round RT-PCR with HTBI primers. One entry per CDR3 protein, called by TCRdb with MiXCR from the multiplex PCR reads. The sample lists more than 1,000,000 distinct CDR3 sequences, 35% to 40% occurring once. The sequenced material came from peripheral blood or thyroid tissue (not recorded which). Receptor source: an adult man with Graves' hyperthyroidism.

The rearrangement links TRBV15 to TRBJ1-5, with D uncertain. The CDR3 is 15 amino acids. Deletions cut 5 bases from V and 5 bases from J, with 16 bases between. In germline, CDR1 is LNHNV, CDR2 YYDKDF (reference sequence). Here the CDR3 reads CATSQEGSKDQPQHF. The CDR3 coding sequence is TGTGCCACCAGCCAAGAAGGATCGAAAGATCAGCCCCAGCATTTT.

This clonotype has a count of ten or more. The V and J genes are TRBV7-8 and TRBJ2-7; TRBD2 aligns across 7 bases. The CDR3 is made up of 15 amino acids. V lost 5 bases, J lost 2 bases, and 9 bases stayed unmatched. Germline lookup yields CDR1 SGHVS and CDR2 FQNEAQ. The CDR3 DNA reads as TGTGCCAGCAGCCCCCTCGGCGGGAGTGCCTACGAGCAGTACTTC. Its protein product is CASSPLGGSAYEQYF.

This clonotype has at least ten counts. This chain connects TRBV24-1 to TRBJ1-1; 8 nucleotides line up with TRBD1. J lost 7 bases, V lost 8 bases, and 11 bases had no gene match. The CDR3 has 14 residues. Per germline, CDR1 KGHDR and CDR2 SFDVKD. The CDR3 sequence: CATTAGQGGDEAFF. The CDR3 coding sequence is TGTGCCACCACCGCCGGACAGGGCGGGGATGAAGCTTTCTTT.

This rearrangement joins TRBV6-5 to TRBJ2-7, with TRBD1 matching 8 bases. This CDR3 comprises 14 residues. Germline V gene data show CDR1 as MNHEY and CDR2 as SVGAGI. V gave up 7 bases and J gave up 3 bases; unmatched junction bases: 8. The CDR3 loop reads CASNFRTGIYEQYF. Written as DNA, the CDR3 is TGTGCCAGCAATTTCAGGACAGGGATCTACGAGCAGTACTTC.

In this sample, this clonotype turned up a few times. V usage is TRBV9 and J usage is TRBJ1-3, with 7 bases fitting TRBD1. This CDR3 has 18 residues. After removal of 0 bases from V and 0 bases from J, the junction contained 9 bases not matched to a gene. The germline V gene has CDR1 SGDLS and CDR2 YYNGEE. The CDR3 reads CASSVDPDRANSGNTIYF. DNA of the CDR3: TGTGCCAGCAGCGTAGATCCCGACAGGGCCAACTCTGGAAACACCATATATTTT.

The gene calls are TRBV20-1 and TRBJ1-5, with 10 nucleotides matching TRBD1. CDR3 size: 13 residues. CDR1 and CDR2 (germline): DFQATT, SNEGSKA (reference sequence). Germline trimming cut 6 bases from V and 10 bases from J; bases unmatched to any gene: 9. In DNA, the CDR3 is TGCAGTGCCTTCGGACAGGGGGAGTATCCCCAGCATTTT. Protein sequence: CSAFGQGEYPQHF.

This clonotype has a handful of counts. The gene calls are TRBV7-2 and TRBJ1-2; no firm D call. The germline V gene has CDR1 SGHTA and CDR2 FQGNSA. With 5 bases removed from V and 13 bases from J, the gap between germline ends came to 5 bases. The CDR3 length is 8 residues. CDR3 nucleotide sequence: TGTGCCAGCAGCCGCGCCACCTTC. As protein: CASSRATF.

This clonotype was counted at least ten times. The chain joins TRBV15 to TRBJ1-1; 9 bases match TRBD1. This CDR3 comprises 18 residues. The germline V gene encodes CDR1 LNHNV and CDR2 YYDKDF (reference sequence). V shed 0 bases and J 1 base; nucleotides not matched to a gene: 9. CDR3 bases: TGTGCCACCAGCAGAGATCTCTTAGGACAGGGGCCGAACACTGAAGCTTTCTTT. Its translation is CATSRDLLGQGPNTEAFF.

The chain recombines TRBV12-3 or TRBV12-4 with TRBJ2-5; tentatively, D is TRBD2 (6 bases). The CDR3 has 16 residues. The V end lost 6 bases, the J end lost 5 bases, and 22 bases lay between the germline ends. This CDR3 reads CASSDGEGPGVETQYF. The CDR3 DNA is TGTGCCAGCAGCGACGGGGAAGGGCCGGGAGTTGAGACCCAGTACTTC.

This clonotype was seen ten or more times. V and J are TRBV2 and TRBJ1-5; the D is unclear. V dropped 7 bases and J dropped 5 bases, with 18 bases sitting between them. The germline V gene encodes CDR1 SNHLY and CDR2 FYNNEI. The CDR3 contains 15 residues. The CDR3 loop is CASIQDGRLDQPQHF. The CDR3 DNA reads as TGTGCCAGCATCCAAGACGGACGCCTCGATCAGCCCCAGCATTTT.

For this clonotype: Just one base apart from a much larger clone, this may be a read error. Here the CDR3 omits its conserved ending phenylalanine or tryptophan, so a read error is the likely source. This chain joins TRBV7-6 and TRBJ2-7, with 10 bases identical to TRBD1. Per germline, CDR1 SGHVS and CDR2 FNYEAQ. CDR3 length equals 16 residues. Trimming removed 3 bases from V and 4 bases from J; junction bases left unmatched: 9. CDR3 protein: CASSFGRQGASYEQYL. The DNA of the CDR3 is TGTGCCAGCAGCTTTGGTAGACAGGGGGCGTCGTACGAGCAGTACCTC.

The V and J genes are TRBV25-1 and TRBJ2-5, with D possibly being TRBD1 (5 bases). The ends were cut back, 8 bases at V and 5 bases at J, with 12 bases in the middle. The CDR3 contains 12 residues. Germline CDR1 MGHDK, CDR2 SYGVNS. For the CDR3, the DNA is TGTGCCAGCTTTGGAAGGGGTGAGACCCAGTACTTC. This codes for CASFGRGETQYF.

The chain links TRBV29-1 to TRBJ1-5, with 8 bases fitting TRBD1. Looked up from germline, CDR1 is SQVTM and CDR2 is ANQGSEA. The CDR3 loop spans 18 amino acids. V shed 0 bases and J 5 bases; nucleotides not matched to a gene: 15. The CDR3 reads CSVEDRGWAGGLDQPQHF. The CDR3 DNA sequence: TGCAGCGTTGAAGATCGGGGGTGGGCAGGGGGCCTGGATCAGCCCCAGCATTTT.

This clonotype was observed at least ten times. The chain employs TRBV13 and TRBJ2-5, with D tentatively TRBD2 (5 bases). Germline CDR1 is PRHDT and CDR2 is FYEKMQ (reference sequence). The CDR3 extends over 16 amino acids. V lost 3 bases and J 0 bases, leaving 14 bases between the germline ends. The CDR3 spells CASSFGRRGNQETQYF. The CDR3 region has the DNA TGTGCCAGCAGCTTCGGACGTAGAGGGAACCAAGAGACCCAGTACTTC.

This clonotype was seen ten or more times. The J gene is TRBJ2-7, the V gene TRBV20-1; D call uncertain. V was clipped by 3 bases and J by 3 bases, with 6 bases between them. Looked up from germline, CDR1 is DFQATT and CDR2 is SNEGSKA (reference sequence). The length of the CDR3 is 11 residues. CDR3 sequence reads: CSASYGYEQYF. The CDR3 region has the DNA TGCAGTGCTAGTTACGGCTACGAGCAGTACTTC.

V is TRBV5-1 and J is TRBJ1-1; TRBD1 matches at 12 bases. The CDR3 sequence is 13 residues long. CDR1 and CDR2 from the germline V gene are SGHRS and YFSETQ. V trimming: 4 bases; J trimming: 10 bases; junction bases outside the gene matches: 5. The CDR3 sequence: CASSAGQGALAFF. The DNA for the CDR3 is TGCGCCAGCAGCGCGGGACAGGGGGCTTTAGCTTTCTTT.

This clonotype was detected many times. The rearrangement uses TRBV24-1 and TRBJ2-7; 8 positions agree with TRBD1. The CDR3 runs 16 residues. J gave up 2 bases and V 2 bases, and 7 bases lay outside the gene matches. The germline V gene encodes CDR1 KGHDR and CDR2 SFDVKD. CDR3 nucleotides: TGTGCCACCAGTGATTCCGGGACAGGAGATACCTACGAGCAGTACTTC. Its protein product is CATSDSGTGDTYEQYF.

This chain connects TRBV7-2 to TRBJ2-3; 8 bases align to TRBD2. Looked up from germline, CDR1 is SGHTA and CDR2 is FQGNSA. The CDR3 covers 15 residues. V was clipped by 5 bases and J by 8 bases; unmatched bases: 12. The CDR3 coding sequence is TGTGCCAGCAGCGGCACTAGCGGACTAAGGGGTACGCAGTATTTT. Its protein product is CASSGTSGLRGTQYF.

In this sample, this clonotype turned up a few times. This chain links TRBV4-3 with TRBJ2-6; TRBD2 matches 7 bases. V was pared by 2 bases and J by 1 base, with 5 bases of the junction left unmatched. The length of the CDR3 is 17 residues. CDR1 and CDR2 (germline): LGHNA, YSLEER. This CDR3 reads CASSQSGAGSGANVLTF. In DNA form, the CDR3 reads TGCGCCAGCAGCCAATCAGGAGCGGGATCTGGGGCCAACGTCCTGACTTTC.

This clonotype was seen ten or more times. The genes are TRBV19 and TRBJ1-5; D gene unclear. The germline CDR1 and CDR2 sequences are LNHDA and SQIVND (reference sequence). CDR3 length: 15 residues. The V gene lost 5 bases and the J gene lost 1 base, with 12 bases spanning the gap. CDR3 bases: TGTGCCAGTAGTCTCCCGGTTCTGAGCAATCAGCCCCAGCATTTT. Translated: CASSLPVLSNQPQHF.

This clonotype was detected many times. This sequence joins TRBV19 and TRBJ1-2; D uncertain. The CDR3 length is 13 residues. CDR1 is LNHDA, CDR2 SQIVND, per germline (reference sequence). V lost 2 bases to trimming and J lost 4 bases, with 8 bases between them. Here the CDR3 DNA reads TGTGCCAGTAGTATAACGACAACCTATGGCTACACCTTC. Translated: CASSITTTYGYTF. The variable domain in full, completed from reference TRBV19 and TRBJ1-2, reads DGGITQSPKYLFRKEGQNVTLSCEQNLNHDAMYWYRQDPGQGLRLIYYSQIVNDFQKGDIAEGYSVSREKKESFPLTVTSAQKNPTAFYLCASSITTTYGYTFGSGTRLTVV.

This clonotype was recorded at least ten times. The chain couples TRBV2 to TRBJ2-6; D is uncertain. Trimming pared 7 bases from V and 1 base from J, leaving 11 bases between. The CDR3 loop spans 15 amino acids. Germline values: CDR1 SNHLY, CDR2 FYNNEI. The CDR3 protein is CASTDWESGANVLTF. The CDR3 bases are TGTGCCAGCACCGACTGGGAATCTGGGGCCAACGTCCTGACTTTC. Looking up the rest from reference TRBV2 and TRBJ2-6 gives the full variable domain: EPEVTQTPSHQVTQMGQEVILRCVPISNHLYFYWYRQILGQKVEFLVSFYNNEISEKSEIFDDQFSVERPDGSNFTLKIRSTKLEDSAMYFCASTDWESGANVLTFGAGSRLTVL.

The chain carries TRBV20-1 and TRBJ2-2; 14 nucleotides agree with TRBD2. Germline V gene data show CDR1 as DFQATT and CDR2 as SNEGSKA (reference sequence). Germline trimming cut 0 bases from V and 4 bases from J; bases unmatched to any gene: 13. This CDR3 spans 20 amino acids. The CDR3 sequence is CSARDREQPGLAGVTGELFF. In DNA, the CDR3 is TGCAGTGCTAGAGATCGCGAACAGCCGGGACTAGCGGGAGTCACCGGGGAGCTGTTTTTT.

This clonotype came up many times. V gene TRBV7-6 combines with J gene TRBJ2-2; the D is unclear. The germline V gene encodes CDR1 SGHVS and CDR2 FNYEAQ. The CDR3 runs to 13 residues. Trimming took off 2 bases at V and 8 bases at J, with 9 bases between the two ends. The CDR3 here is CASSLSRLGELFF. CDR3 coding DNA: TGTGCCAGCAGCTTATCCCGACTGGGGGAGCTGTTTTTT.

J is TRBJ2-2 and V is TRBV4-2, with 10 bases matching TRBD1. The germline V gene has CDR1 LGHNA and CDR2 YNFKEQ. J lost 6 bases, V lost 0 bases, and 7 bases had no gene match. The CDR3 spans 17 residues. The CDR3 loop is CASSQDEGQGIAGELFF. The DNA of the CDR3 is TGTGCCAGCAGCCAAGATGAGGGACAGGGGATTGCCGGGGAGCTGTTTTTT.

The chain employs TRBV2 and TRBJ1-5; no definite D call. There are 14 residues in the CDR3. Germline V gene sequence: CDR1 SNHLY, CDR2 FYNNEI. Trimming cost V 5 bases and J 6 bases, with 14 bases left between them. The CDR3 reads CASSNEGFGQPQHF. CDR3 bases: TGTGCCAGCAGTAACGAGGGTTTCGGTCAGCCCCAGCATTTT.

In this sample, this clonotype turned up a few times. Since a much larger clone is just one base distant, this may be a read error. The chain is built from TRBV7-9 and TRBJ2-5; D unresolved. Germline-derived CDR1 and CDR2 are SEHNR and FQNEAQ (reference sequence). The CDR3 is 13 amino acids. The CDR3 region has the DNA TGTGCCGGCAGCTTAGTTCGATGGGAGACCCAGTACTTC. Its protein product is CAGSLVRWETQYF. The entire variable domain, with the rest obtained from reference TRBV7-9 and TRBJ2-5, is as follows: DTGVSQNPRHKITKRGQNVTFRCDPISEHNRLYWYRQTLGQGPEFLTYFQNEAQLEKSRLLSDRFSAERPKGSFSTLEIQRTEQGDSAMYLCAGSLVRWETQYFGPGTRLLVL.

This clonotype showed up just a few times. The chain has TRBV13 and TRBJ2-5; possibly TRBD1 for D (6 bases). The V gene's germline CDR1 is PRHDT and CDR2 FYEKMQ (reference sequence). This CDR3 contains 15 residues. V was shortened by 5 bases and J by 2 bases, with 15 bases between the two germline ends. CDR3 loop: CASSPGVGVQETQYF. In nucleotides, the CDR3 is TGTGCCAGCAGCCCAGGGGTTGGGGTTCAAGAGACCCAGTACTTC.